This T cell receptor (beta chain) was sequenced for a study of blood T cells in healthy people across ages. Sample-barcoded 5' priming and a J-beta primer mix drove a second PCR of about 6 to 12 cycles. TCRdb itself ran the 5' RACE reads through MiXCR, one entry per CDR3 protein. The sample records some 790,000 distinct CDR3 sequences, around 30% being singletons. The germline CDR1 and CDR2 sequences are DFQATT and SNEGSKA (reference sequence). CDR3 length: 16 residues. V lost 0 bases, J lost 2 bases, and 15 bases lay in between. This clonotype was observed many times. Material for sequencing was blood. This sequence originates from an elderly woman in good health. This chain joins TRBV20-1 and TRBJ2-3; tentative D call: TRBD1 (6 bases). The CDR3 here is CSARDPRWGPTDTQYF. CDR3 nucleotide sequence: TGCAGTGCTAGAGACCCCAGATGGGGGCCCACAGATACGCAGTATTTT.